This TCR beta chain was found in a study of blood T cell repertoires in COVID-19. Study background: Italy, Spain and the United States were the sources of the convalescent and acute COVID-19 samples. T cells, B-cell-depleted T cells, or PBMCs supplied cDNA or gDNA.

Under the authors' procedure: For nucleated cells, counts were estimated from reference gene primer amplification. Some clones are missing from TCRdb's copy, which holds only in-frame ones; the method was immunoSEQ multiplex PCR. V, J and clone size are taken as reported in that table, and D and trimming were inferred from the DNA itself. This table has about 75,000 clones, around 74% appearing once. Germline V gene sequence: CDR1 MNHEY, CDR2 SVGEGT. V was clipped by 0 bases and J by 4 bases; unmatched bases: 9. The CDR3 runs to 17 residues. This clonotype was sampled from an elderly woman with active or convalescent COVID-19. Sequenced input: peripheral blood. This chain joins TRBV6-2 or TRBV6-3 and TRBJ2-1, with 7 positions matching TRBD2. DNA for the CDR3: TGTGCCAGCAGTTACTCCCCTCCTAGCGGAATTTACAATGAGCAGTTCTTC. Amino acids: CASSYSPPSGIYNEQFF.